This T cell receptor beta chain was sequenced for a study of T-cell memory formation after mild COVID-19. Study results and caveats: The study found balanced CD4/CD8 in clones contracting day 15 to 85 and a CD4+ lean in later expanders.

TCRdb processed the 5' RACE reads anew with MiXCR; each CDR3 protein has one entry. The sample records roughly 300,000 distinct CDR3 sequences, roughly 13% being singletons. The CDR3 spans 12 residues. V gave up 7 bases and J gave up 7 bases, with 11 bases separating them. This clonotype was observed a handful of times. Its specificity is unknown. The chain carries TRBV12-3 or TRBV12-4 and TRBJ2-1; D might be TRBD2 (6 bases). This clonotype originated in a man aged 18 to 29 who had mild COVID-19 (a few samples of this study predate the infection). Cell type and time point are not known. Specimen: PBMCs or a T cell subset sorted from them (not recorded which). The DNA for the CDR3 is TGTGCCAGCACCCGACTAGGAAATGAGCAGTTCTTC. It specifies CASTRLGNEQFF.